This is a list of T cell receptor beta chains from one sample in a study of control samples from healthy donors and cancer patients. This table comes from immunoSEQ multiplex PCR, and its TCRdb copy is limited to in-frame clones, with some not included. The sample holds 50,000 to 70,000 clones, approximately 95% seen once. Sequenced sample: blood. The source is a woman between 18 and 29 years old in good health. Each CDR3 is given with its conserved first and last residue. D genes are given only for firm matches. Clone size is not always given. Where it is, it says once, few, many or a class for expanded clones.

CDR3aa: CASSMTGAYNEQFF; CDR3nt: TGTGCCAGTAGTATGACAGGGGCGTACAATGAGCAGTTCTTC; v_gene: TRBV19; d_gene: TRBD1; len: 14; abundance: .; j_gene: TRBJ2-1
CDR3aa: CASSFDSRYGYTF; CDR3nt: TGTGCCAGCAGTTTCGACAGCCGCTATGGCTACACCTTC; v_gene: TRBV12-3/TRBV12-4; d_gene: .; len: 13; abundance: once; j_gene: TRBJ1-2
CDR3aa: CASTDSNYGYTF; CDR3nt: TGTGCCAGCACGGACAGTAACTATGGCTACACCTTC; v_gene: TRBV19; d_gene: .; len: 12; abundance: .; j_gene: TRBJ1-2
CDR3aa: CASSPAGVRRNTIYF; CDR3nt: TGTGCCAGCAGCCCCGCCGGGGTTAGGAGAAACACCATATATTTT; v_gene: TRBV6-6; d_gene: .; len: 15; abundance: .; j_gene: TRBJ1-3
CDR3aa: CASNRGTEAFF; CDR3nt: TGTGCCAGTAATCGTGGGACTGAAGCTTTCTTT; v_gene: TRBV19; d_gene: .; len: 11; abundance: .; j_gene: TRBJ1-1
CDR3aa: CASSVVGTAYYGYTF; CDR3nt: TGTGCCAGCAGCGTAGTTGGGACAGCGTACTATGGCTACACCTTC; v_gene: TRBV9; d_gene: TRBD1; len: 15; abundance: .; j_gene: TRBJ1-2
CDR3aa: CASGQTDTQYF; CDR3nt: TGTGCCAGTGGACAGACAGATACGCAGTATTTT; v_gene: TRBV19; d_gene: .; len: 11; abundance: .; j_gene: TRBJ2-3
CDR3aa: CASSPQGPGTGMHEQYF; CDR3nt: TGTGCCAGCTCACCTCAAGGGCCTGGGACAGGGATGCACGAGCAGTACTTC; v_gene: TRBV18; d_gene: TRBD1; len: 17; abundance: .; j_gene: TRBJ2-7
CDR3aa: CASSPQHNEQFF; CDR3nt: TGTGCCAGCAGCCCCCAACACAATGAGCAGTTCTTC; v_gene: TRBV9; d_gene: .; len: 12; abundance: few; j_gene: TRBJ2-1
CDR3aa: CASSIDLWTGGRYGYTF; CDR3nt: TGTGCCAGTAGTATAGATCTGTGGACAGGGGGCCGGTATGGCTACACCTTC; v_gene: TRBV19; d_gene: TRBD1; len: 17; abundance: .; j_gene: TRBJ1-2
CDR3aa: CASSPTGASGYTF; CDR3nt: TGTGCCAGCAGTCCGACAGGGGCATCCGGCTACACCTTC; v_gene: TRBV27; d_gene: TRBD1; len: 13; abundance: .; j_gene: TRBJ1-2
CDR3aa: CASGGSLYNEQFF; CDR3nt: TGTGCCAGCGGCGGGAGTCTCTACAATGAGCAGTTCTTC; v_gene: TRBV19; d_gene: TRBD2; len: 13; abundance: .; j_gene: TRBJ2-1
CDR3aa: CSGGLVGETQYF; CDR3nt: TGCAGCGGTGGACTAGTCGGAGAGACCCAGTACTTC; v_gene: TRBV29-1; d_gene: TRBD2; len: 12; abundance: .; j_gene: TRBJ2-5
CDR3aa: CASTGEGGGNSPLHF; CDR3nt: TGCGCCAGCACGGGCGAGGGGGGTGGTAATTCACCCCTCCACTTT; v_gene: TRBV5-1; d_gene: .; len: 15; abundance: .; j_gene: TRBJ1-6
CDR3aa: CAWSVQGRGNYGYTF; CDR3nt: TGTGCCTGGAGTGTACAAGGGCGTGGGAACTATGGCTACACCTTC; v_gene: TRBV30; d_gene: .; len: 15; abundance: .; j_gene: TRBJ1-2
CDR3aa: CASSLGSQGTQETQYF; CDR3nt: TGTGCCAGCAGCTTAGGCTCACAGGGAACTCAAGAGACCCAGTACTTC; v_gene: TRBV11-2; d_gene: .; len: 16; abundance: .; j_gene: TRBJ2-5
CDR3aa: CSVVRDTDTQYF; CDR3nt: TGCAGCGTTGTAAGGGACACAGATACGCAGTATTTT; v_gene: TRBV29-1; d_gene: .; len: 12; abundance: .; j_gene: TRBJ2-3
CDR3aa: CASSFLSVRGTGHLEQFF; CDR3nt: TGTGCCAGCAGCTTTTTATCAGTCAGGGGGACAGGCCACTTGGAACAGTTCTTC; v_gene: TRBV11-2; d_gene: TRBD1; len: 18; abundance: .; j_gene: TRBJ2-1
CDR3aa: CASRPGTFATNEKLFF; CDR3nt: TGTGCCAGCAGGCCAGGGACCTTTGCGACTAATGAAAAACTGTTTTTT; v_gene: TRBV28; d_gene: .; len: 16; abundance: .; j_gene: TRBJ1-4
CDR3aa: CASSVEGNELEPQHF; CDR3nt: TGTGCCAGCAGCGTAGAGGGGAATGAACTGGAGCCCCAGCATTTT; v_gene: TRBV9; d_gene: .; len: 15; abundance: .; j_gene: TRBJ1-5